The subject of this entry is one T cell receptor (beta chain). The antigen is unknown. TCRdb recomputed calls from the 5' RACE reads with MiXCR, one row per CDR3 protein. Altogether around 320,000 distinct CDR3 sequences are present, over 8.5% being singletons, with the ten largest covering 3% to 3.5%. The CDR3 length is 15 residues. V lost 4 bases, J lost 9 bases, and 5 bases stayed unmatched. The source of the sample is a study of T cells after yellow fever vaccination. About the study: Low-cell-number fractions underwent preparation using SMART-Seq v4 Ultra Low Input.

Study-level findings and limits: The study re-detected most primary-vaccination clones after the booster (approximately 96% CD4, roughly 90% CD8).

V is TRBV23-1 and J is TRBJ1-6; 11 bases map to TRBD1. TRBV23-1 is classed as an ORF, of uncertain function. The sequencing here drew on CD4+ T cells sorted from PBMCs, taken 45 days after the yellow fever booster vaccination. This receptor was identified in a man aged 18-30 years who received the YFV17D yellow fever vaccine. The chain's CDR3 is CASSPGGQGVSPLHF. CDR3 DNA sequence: TGCGCCAGCAGTCCCGGGGGACAGGGGGTTTCACCCCTCCACTTT.